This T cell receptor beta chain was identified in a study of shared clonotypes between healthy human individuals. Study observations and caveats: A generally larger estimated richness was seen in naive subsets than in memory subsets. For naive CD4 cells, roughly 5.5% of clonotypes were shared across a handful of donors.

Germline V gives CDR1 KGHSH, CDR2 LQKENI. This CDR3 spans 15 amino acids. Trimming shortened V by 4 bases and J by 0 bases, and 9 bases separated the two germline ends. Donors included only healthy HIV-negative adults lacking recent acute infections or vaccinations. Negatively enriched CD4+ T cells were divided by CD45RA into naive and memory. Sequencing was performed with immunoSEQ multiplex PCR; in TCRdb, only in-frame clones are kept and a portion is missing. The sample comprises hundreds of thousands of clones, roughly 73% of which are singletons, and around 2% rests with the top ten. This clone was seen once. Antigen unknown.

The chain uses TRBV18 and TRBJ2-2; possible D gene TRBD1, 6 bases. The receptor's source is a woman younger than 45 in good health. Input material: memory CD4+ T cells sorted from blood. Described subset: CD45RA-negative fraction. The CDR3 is CASSQTGSNTGELFF. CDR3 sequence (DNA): TGTGCCAGCTCACAGACAGGATCGAACACCGGGGAGCTGTTTTTT.